These T cell receptor beta chains were read from a single sample in a study of blood T cells in healthy people across ages. Using its own MiXCR run on the 5' RACE reads, TCRdb lists one record per CDR3 protein. The sample holds hundreds of thousands of distinct CDR3 sequences, 49% seen once. Sequencing was performed on blood. The receptors derive from a woman between 55 and 75 years old in good health. The CDR3 runs from the conserved cysteine through the conserved F or W. D genes are given only for firm matches. Part of the rows lack a size; the others show once, few, many or a class for expanded clones.

v_gene: TRBV5-1
j_gene: TRBJ2-4
abundance: -
d_gene: TRBD2
CDR3aa: CASRRTSAPREQYF
CDR3nt: TGCGCCAGCCGACGGACTAGCGCGCCTCGGGAGCAGTACTTC

v_gene: TRBV24-1
j_gene: TRBJ2-1
abundance: -
d_gene: TRBD2
CDR3aa: CATSDPGLAGEEQFF
CDR3nt: TGTGCCACCAGTGACCCTGGACTAGCGGGAGAGGAGCAGTTCTTC

v_gene: TRBV20-1
j_gene: TRBJ2-7
abundance: -
d_gene: TRBD2
CDR3aa: CSAINQLPSGRSYEQYF
CDR3nt: TGCAGTGCTATTAACCAACTTCCTAGCGGGAGGAGCTACGAGCAGTACTTC

v_gene: TRBV4-1
j_gene: TRBJ2-7
abundance: few
d_gene: -
CDR3aa: CASSQALGPWTYEQYF
CDR3nt: TGCGCCAGCAGCCAAGCCCTTGGACCGTGGACCTACGAGCAGTACTTC

v_gene: TRBV12-3/TRBV12-4
j_gene: TRBJ2-3
abundance: -
d_gene: -
CDR3aa: CASSLGATQYF
CDR3nt: TGTGCCAGCAGTTTAGGTGCTACGCAGTATTTT

v_gene: TRBV29-1
j_gene: TRBJ1-1
abundance: few
d_gene: -
CDR3aa: CSVEGVMNTEAFF
CDR3nt: TGCAGCGTTGAGGGGGTAATGAACACTGAAGCTTTCTTT

v_gene: TRBV4-2
j_gene: TRBJ2-5
abundance: few
d_gene: TRBD2
CDR3aa: CASSQDPNRLAGRETQYF
CDR3nt: TGTGCCAGCAGCCAAGATCCCAATCGACTAGCCGGGCGAGAGACCCAGTACTTC

v_gene: TRBV20-1
j_gene: TRBJ2-4
abundance: -
d_gene: -
CDR3aa: CSARVQGLSKNIQYF
CDR3nt: TGCAGTGCTAGAGTCCAGGGGTTATCCAAAAACATTCAGTACTTC

v_gene: TRBV29-1
j_gene: TRBJ1-1
abundance: few
d_gene: -
CDR3aa: CSVGHLNTEAFF
CDR3nt: TGCAGCGTTGGTCATCTAAACACTGAAGCTTTCTTT

v_gene: TRBV27
j_gene: TRBJ2-6
abundance: few
d_gene: TRBD2
CDR3aa: CASSPLAGKSSGANVLTF
CDR3nt: TGTGCCAGCAGCCCACTAGCGGGCAAGAGCTCTGGGGCCAACGTCCTGACTTTC

v_gene: TRBV7-2
j_gene: TRBJ2-7
abundance: -
d_gene: -
CDR3aa: CASSFLGDKTYEQYF
CDR3nt: TGTGCCAGCAGCTTTCTGGGGGACAAGACCTACGAGCAGTACTTC

v_gene: TRBV7-2
j_gene: TRBJ2-3
abundance: -
d_gene: TRBD2
CDR3aa: CASSLGAGVEGTDTQYF
CDR3nt: TGTGCCAGCAGCTTAGGAGCGGGAGTAGAGGGCACAGATACGCAGTATTTT

v_gene: TRBV28
j_gene: TRBJ1-1
abundance: -
d_gene: -
CDR3aa: CASSRQVDEAFF
CDR3nt: TGTGCCAGCAGCCGACAGGTTGACGAAGCTTTCTTT

v_gene: TRBV10-3
j_gene: TRBJ2-7
abundance: few
d_gene: -
CDR3aa: CAISEITSTEQYF
CDR3nt: TGTGCCATCAGTGAGATTACTAGCACAGAGCAGTACTTC

v_gene: TRBV20-1
j_gene: TRBJ2-4
abundance: -
d_gene: TRBD2
CDR3aa: CSARESGLAGAKNIQYF
CDR3nt: TGCAGTGCTAGAGAATCGGGACTAGCGGGAGCCAAAAACATTCAGTACTTC

v_gene: TRBV2
j_gene: TRBJ2-1
abundance: -
d_gene: -
CDR3aa: CASRRTVLSYNEQFF
CDR3nt: TGTGCCAGCAGACGGACAGTACTGTCCTACAATGAGCAGTTCTTC

v_gene: TRBV20-1
j_gene: TRBJ1-2
abundance: few
d_gene: -
CDR3aa: CSARVTTGEKGYGYTF
CDR3nt: TGCAGTGCTAGAGTAACTACGGGGGAGAAAGGGTATGGCTACACCTTC

v_gene: TRBV7-2
j_gene: TRBJ2-3
abundance: few
d_gene: TRBD2
CDR3aa: CASGLAGRTDTQYF
CDR3nt: TGTGCCAGCGGACTAGCGGGGCGCACAGATACGCAGTATTTT

v_gene: TRBV6-2/TRBV6-3
j_gene: TRBJ1-5
abundance: -
d_gene: TRBD1
CDR3aa: CASSTGTGLNQPQHF
CDR3nt: TGTGCCAGCAGTACCGGGACAGGGCTAAATCAGCCCCAGCATTTT

v_gene: TRBV7-3
j_gene: TRBJ2-1
abundance: -
d_gene: TRBD2
CDR3aa: CASSGRLAGVDEQFF
CDR3nt: TGTGCCAGCAGCGGTCGGCTAGCGGGAGTCGATGAGCAGTTCTTC

v_gene: TRBV25-1
j_gene: TRBJ2-1
abundance: -
d_gene: -
CDR3aa: CASTDSRAGHNEQFF
CDR3nt: TGTGCCAGCACAGACTCTCGGGCAGGGCACAATGAGCAGTTCTTC

v_gene: TRBV27
j_gene: TRBJ2-3
abundance: -
d_gene: -
CDR3aa: CASAFQGSPTDTQYF
CDR3nt: TGTGCCAGCGCCTTTCAGGGGAGCCCCACAGATACGCAGTATTTT

v_gene: TRBV7-2
j_gene: TRBJ2-3
abundance: few
d_gene: -
CDR3aa: CASILRDTQYF
CDR3nt: TGTGCCAGCATCCTTAGGGATACGCAGTATTTT

v_gene: TRBV12-3/TRBV12-4
j_gene: TRBJ2-7
abundance: -
d_gene: TRBD2
CDR3aa: CASSFGGGNNEQYF
CDR3nt: TGTGCCAGCAGTTTTGGGGGGGGGAACAATGAGCAGTACTTC

v_gene: TRBV29-1
j_gene: TRBJ1-2
abundance: -
d_gene: -
CDR3aa: CSVVPQGRFGYGYTF
CDR3nt: TGCAGCGTTGTTCCCCAGGGCAGGTTCGGCTATGGCTACACCTTC

v_gene: TRBV10-3
j_gene: TRBJ2-7
abundance: -
d_gene: -
CDR3aa: CAISESDEQYF
CDR3nt: TGTGCCATCAGTGAGTCGGACGAGCAGTACTTC

v_gene: TRBV6-1
j_gene: TRBJ2-3
abundance: -
d_gene: -
CDR3aa: CASSDPGPDTQYF
CDR3nt: TGTGCCAGCAGTGACCCAGGGCCAGATACGCAGTATTTT

v_gene: TRBV10-3
j_gene: TRBJ1-4
abundance: -
d_gene: -
CDR3aa: CAISESSGTTNEKLFF
CDR3nt: TGTGCCATCAGTGAGTCCAGCGGTACAACTAATGAAAAACTGTTTTTT

v_gene: TRBV20-1
j_gene: TRBJ2-7
abundance: many
d_gene: -
CDR3aa: CSALGSSGTTYEQYF
CDR3nt: TGCAGTGCTCTTGGGAGTAGCGGTACCACCTACGAGCAGTACTTC

v_gene: TRBV28
j_gene: TRBJ2-7
abundance: many
d_gene: TRBD2
CDR3aa: CASSLTSGGGREQYF
CDR3nt: TGTGCCAGCAGCTTAACTAGCGGAGGAGGGCGCGAGCAGTACTTC

v_gene: TRBV20-1
j_gene: TRBJ2-4
abundance: -
d_gene: TRBD1
CDR3aa: CSARVGGTGGPTKNIRYF
CDR3nt: TGCAGTGCTAGAGTTGGTGGAACAGGGGGCCCAACCAAAAACATTCGGTACTTC

v_gene: TRBV27
j_gene: TRBJ2-1
abundance: -
d_gene: TRBD2
CDR3aa: CASRSGTSAVNEQFF
CDR3nt: TGTGCCAGCAGATCCGGGACTAGCGCTGTCAATGAGCAGTTCTTC

v_gene: TRBV20-1
j_gene: TRBJ2-5
abundance: -
d_gene: TRBD1
CDR3aa: CSANTRDRDIMRYF
CDR3nt: TGCAGTGCTAATACCCGGGACAGGGACATTATGAGGTACTTC

v_gene: TRBV19
j_gene: TRBJ2-7
abundance: few
d_gene: TRBD1
CDR3aa: CASSTDRSYEQYF
CDR3nt: TGTGCCAGTAGTACGGACAGGTCTTACGAGCAGTACTTC

v_gene: TRBV29-1
j_gene: TRBJ2-5
abundance: -
d_gene: -
CDR3aa: CSVDGGSGETQYF
CDR3nt: TGCAGCGTCGACGGGGGCTCTGGGGAGACCCAGTACTTC

v_gene: TRBV20-1
j_gene: TRBJ2-1
abundance: many
d_gene: -
CDR3aa: CSASWGRDEQFF
CDR3nt: TGCAGTGCTAGTTGGGGGCGCGATGAGCAGTTCTTC

v_gene: TRBV6-5
j_gene: TRBJ1-1
abundance: once
d_gene: TRBD1
CDR3aa: CASSYSGTGGILNTEAFF
CDR3nt: TGTGCCAGCAGTTACTCCGGGACAGGGGGCATTCTGAACACTGAAGCTTTCTTT

v_gene: TRBV12-3/TRBV12-4
j_gene: TRBJ2-3
abundance: -
d_gene: TRBD2
CDR3aa: CVSNLRGSADTQYF
CDR3nt: TGTGTCAGCAACCTCCGCGGGAGTGCAGATACGCAGTATTTT

v_gene: TRBV6-1
j_gene: TRBJ2-2
abundance: many
d_gene: -
CDR3aa: CASSEGQGRGTGELFF
CDR3nt: TGTGCCAGCAGTGAAGGGCAGGGACGGGGCACCGGGGAGCTGTTTTTT

v_gene: TRBV29-1
j_gene: TRBJ2-7
abundance: -
d_gene: -
CDR3aa: CGAGFYNEQYF
CDR3nt: TGCGGCGCGGGATTCTACAATGAGCAGTACTTC

v_gene: TRBV7-9
j_gene: TRBJ2-7
abundance: -
d_gene: TRBD2
CDR3aa: CATPSSGMSSYNEQYF
CDR3nt: TGTGCCACCCCTAGTAGCGGGATGAGCTCCTACAATGAGCAGTACTTC

v_gene: TRBV6-5
j_gene: TRBJ2-7
abundance: -
d_gene: -
CDR3aa: CASSYSRGYVYEQYF
CDR3nt: TGTGCCAGCAGTTACTCGCGCGGTTACGTCTACGAGCAGTACTTC

v_gene: TRBV29-1
j_gene: TRBJ1-1
abundance: -
d_gene: -
CDR3aa: CSVTQYTEAFF
CDR3nt: TGCAGCGTGACGCAGTACACTGAAGCTTTCTTT

v_gene: TRBV20-1
j_gene: TRBJ2-4
abundance: -
d_gene: -
CDR3aa: CSARDALGGDKNIQYF
CDR3nt: TGCAGTGCTAGAGATGCTCTAGGGGGGGACAAAAACATTCAGTACTTC

v_gene: TRBV5-1
j_gene: TRBJ2-5
abundance: few
d_gene: TRBD2
CDR3aa: CATYEGLASQETQYF
CDR3nt: TGCGCCACTTACGAGGGACTAGCGAGTCAAGAGACCCAGTACTTC

v_gene: TRBV18
j_gene: TRBJ2-6
abundance: -
d_gene: -
CDR3aa: CASSPRPGPPGRNTGANVLTF
CDR3nt: TGTGCCAGCTCACCACGACCGGGACCTCCCGGGAGAAATACTGGGGCCAACGTCCTGACTTTC

v_gene: TRBV28
j_gene: TRBJ2-7
abundance: -
d_gene: TRBD1
CDR3aa: CASEDRQGDEQYF
CDR3nt: TGTGCCAGTGAGGACAGGCAAGGTGACGAGCAGTACTTC

v_gene: TRBV10-3
j_gene: TRBJ2-5
abundance: few
d_gene: TRBD1
CDR3aa: CAISKGQDQETQYF
CDR3nt: TGTGCCATCAGTAAGGGACAGGACCAAGAGACCCAGTACTTC

v_gene: TRBV3-1
j_gene: TRBJ2-7
abundance: -
d_gene: -
CDR3aa: CASSQDEVGEQYF
CDR3nt: TGTGCCAGCAGCCAAGATGAAGTGGGCGAGCAGTACTTC

v_gene: TRBV20-1
j_gene: TRBJ2-7
abundance: -
d_gene: -
CDR3aa: CSASRGVYEQYF
CDR3nt: TGCAGTGCTAGCAGGGGCGTATACGAGCAGTACTTC

v_gene: TRBV14
j_gene: TRBJ2-1
abundance: once
d_gene: TRBD2
CDR3aa: CASSQNIRTSGYYNEQFF
CDR3nt: TGTGCCAGCAGCCAAAACATCCGGACTAGCGGGTACTACAATGAGCAGTTCTTC

v_gene: TRBV20-1
j_gene: TRBJ1-2
abundance: -
d_gene: TRBD1
CDR3aa: CSGQGGRYGYTF
CDR3nt: TGCAGTGGACAGGGGGGCCGGTATGGCTACACCTTC